This entry lists 14 T cell receptor beta chains sequenced from one sample in a study of T cells in Graves' hyperthyroidism and ophthalmopathy. RNA transcripts served as the template for amplifying TCR beta CDR3 regions. HTBI primers were employed in a first-round RT-PCR of the TCR CDR3. TCRdb re-called the multiplex PCR reads with MiXCR, one entry per CDR3 protein. The sample gives under 750,000 distinct CDR3 sequences, 18% of which show up once; approximately 16% is in the top ten. Sequencing input: blood. The receptors originated from a woman in her 50s with Graves' hyperthyroidism that later progressed to Graves' ophthalmopathy.

This clonotype has just a few counts. The J gene is TRBJ2-7, the V gene TRBV20-1, with D uncertain. Deletions cut 0 bases from V and 0 bases from J, with 15 bases between. Looked up from germline, CDR1 is DFQATT and CDR2 is SNEGSKA (reference sequence). The CDR3 sequence is 16 residues long. CDR3 bases: TGCAGTGCTAGAGATGGGTGGGCGTTAAACTCCTACGAGCAGTACTTC. This encodes CSARDGWALNSYEQYF.

The V gene is TRBV5-6, the J gene TRBJ2-2; tentatively, D is TRBD2 (7 bases). The CDR3 contains 15 residues. From germline, CDR1 is SGHDT and CDR2 YYEEEE. V lost 2 bases to trimming and J lost 5 bases, with 13 bases between them. The CDR3 region has the DNA TGTGCCAGCAGCTTCGGGGGGCAGGCTACCGGGGAGCTGTTTTTT. Translation gives CASSFGGQATGELFF.

This clonotype has ten or more counts. J is TRBJ1-1 and V is TRBV5-5; TRBD1 is a possible D gene (6 bases). The V gene's germline CDR1 is SGHKS and CDR2 YYEKEE (reference sequence). The CDR3 spans 15 residues. Trimming shortened V by 6 bases and J by 8 bases, and 23 bases separated the two germline ends. This chain's CDR3 is CASTRLGWGGTEAFF. As DNA, the CDR3 is TGTGCCAGCACCCGACTAGGGTGGGGGGGCACCGAAGCTTTCTTT.

This clonotype was picked up a small number of times. The chain recombines TRBV29-1 with TRBJ2-1, with unresolved D. Germline lookup yields CDR1 SQVTM and CDR2 ANQGSEA. V lost 8 bases to trimming and J lost 3 bases, with 17 bases between them. The CDR3 is 14 amino acids. CDR3 amino acids: CSFFEKGYYNEQFF. The CDR3 nucleotides read TGCAGCTTCTTCGAAAAGGGATACTACAATGAGCAGTTCTTC.

This clonotype was observed many times. The chain has TRBV7-2 and TRBJ2-2, with D perhaps assigned TRBD1 or TRBD2 (5 bases each). CDR3 length: 14 amino acids. Germline loops: CDR1 SGHTA, CDR2 FQGNSA. The V and J ends lost 6 bases and 3 bases respectively, with 11 bases between them. CDR3 sequence reads: CASRPGTHTGELFF. The CDR3 nucleotides are TGTGCCAGCAGACCCGGGACCCACACCGGGGAGCTGTTTTTT.

This clonotype appeared a few times. V and J are TRBV7-8 and TRBJ2-2; a possible D gene is TRBD2 (6 bases). Looked up from germline, CDR1 is SGHVS and CDR2 is FQNEAQ. Trimming pared 7 bases from V and 1 base from J, leaving 16 bases between. This CDR3 has 16 amino acids. DNA for the CDR3: TGTGCCAGCACTCTCTTAGGAGGGAGGAACACCGGGGAGCTGTTTTTT. It is translated as CASTLLGGRNTGELFF.

This clonotype was detected ten times or more. The chain recombines TRBV11-2 with TRBJ2-3; TRBD1 matches 7 bases. Germline V gives CDR1 SGHAT, CDR2 FQNNGV. The V and J ends lost 0 bases and 4 bases, in that order; junction bases with no gene match: 4. The CDR3 covers 15 residues. The CDR3 sequence: CASSLDQGTADTQYF. For the CDR3, the DNA is TGTGCCAGCAGCTTAGATCAAGGGACAGCAGATACGCAGTATTTT.

The chain uses TRBV28 and TRBJ2-7, with 8 bases fitting TRBD1. With 3 bases clipped from V and 2 bases from J, the junction kept 6 bases outside the gene matches. Germline V gene lookup returns CDR1 MDHEN and CDR2 SYDVKM. This CDR3 has 15 amino acids. CDR3 in amino acids: CASSFGGQGAYEQYF. The CDR3 DNA reads TGTGCCAGCAGTTTCGGAGGACAGGGTGCCTACGAGCAGTACTTC.

CDR3 DNA: TGTGCCAGCAGCTTCGGAAGAGGGCCGCGGGGCTACACCTTC. Translation gives CASSFGRGPRGYTF. The rearrangement joins TRBV7-8 to TRBJ1-2; unclear D gene. This CDR3 region has 14 residues. Between the trimmed V and J ends, which lost 3 bases and 8 bases, there was a span of 16 bases. Germline V gene data show CDR1 as SGHVS and CDR2 as FQNEAQ.

This clonotype was detected a few times. The chain links TRBV19 to TRBJ1-1, with a possible D match to TRBD1 (6 bases). Germline V CDR1 and CDR2: LNHDA, SQIVND (reference sequence). V was pared by 7 bases and J by 6 bases, with 12 bases between. The CDR3 is 12 amino acids. The CDR3 region is CASIQGRAEAFF. The CDR3 DNA is TGTGCCAGTATCCAGGGGAGGGCTGAAGCTTTCTTT.

This clonotype was observed many times. The chain has TRBV6-1 and TRBJ2-5, with TRBD1 matching over 8 bases. The CDR3 length is 16 residues. The V gene's germline CDR1 is MNHNS and CDR2 SASEGT. The ends lost 4 bases at V and 5 bases at J; junction bases unmatched: 12. The DNA of the CDR3 is TGTGCCAGCAGTGTCGTCCGAGACAGGGGTCTCGAGACCCAGTACTTC. Protein product: CASSVVRDRGLETQYF.

The table lists this clonotype with a few counts. The V and J genes are TRBV15 and TRBJ1-1; D is undetermined. With 3 bases removed from V and 0 bases from J, the gap between germline ends came to 14 bases. Germline CDR1 is LNHNV and CDR2 is YYDKDF (reference sequence). This CDR3 is 16 amino acids long. DNA for the CDR3: TGTGCCACCAGCAGGCCACTTTACCCAGTGAACACTGAAGCTTTCTTT. Residues: CATSRPLYPVNTEAFF.

This sequence joins TRBV4-1 and TRBJ2-1; weak D call: TRBD1 (6 bases). The CDR3 runs to 18 residues. Germline assignment: CDR1 MGHRA and CDR2 YSYEKL. Deletions cut 0 bases from V and 0 bases from J, with 15 bases between. The CDR3: CASSQEDRGGPSYNEQFF. CDR3 DNA: TGCGCCAGCAGCCAAGAGGACAGAGGGGGACCCTCCTACAATGAGCAGTTCTTC.

This sequence joins TRBV24-1 and TRBJ2-3; 9 bases line up with TRBD1. This CDR3 has 17 amino acids. The germline CDR1 and CDR2 sequences are KGHDR and SFDVKD. The V segment lost 4 bases and the J segment 5 bases; nucleotides outside the gene matches: 12. CDR3 coding DNA: TGTGCCACCAGTGACAGGAACAGGGGGCGTTATAAAGATACGCAGTATTTT. Its translation: CATSDRNRGRYKDTQYF.